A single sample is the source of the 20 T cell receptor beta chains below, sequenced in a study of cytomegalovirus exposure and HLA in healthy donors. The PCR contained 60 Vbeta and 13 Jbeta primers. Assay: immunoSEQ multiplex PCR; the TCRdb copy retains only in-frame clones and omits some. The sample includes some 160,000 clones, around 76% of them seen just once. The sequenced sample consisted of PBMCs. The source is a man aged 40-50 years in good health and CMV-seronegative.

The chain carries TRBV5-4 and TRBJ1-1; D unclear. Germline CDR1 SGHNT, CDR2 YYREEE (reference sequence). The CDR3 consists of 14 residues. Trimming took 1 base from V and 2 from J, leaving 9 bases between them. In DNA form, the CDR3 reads TGTGCCAGCAGCTTGACAGAACACAACACTGAAGCTTTCTTT. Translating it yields CASSLTEHNTEAFF.

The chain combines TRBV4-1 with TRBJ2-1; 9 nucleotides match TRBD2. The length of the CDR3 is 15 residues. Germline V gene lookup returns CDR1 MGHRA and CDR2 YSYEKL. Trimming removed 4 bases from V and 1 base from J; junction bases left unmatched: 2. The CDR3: CASSRLAGSYNEQFF. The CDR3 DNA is TGCGCCAGCAGCCGCCTAGCGGGATCCTACAATGAGCAGTTCTTC.

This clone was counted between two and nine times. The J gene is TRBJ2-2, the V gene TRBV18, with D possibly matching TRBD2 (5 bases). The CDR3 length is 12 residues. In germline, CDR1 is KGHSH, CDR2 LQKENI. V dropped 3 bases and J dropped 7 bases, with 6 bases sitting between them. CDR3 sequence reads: CASSPRGGELFF. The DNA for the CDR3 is TGTGCCAGCTCACCTCGGGGCGGGGAGCTGTTTTTT.

The CDR3: CASSTRASGSAGELFF. For the CDR3, the DNA is TGTGCCAGTAGTACTAGGGCTAGCGGGAGCGCAGGGGAGCTGTTTTTT. The chain recombines TRBV19 with TRBJ2-2; TRBD2 aligns across 10 bases. The CDR3 sequence is 16 residues long. Trimming took 4 bases from V and 8 from J; bases not matched to a gene: 10. Looked up from germline, CDR1 is LNHDA and CDR2 is SQIVND (reference sequence).

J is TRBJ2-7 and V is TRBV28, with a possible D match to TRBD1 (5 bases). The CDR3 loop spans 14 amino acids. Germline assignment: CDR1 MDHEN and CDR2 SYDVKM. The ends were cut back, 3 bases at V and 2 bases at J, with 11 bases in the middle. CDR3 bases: TGTGCCAGCAGTTTTTCAGGGAACCCCTACGAGCAGTACTTC. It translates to CASSFSGNPYEQYF.

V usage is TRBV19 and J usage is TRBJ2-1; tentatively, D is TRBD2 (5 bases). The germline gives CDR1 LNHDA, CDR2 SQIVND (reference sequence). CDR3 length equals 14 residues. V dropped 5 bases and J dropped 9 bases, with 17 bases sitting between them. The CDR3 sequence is CASSPAGLAGEQFF. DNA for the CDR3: TGTGCCAGTAGTCCTGCTGGCCTAGCCGGTGAGCAGTTCTTC.

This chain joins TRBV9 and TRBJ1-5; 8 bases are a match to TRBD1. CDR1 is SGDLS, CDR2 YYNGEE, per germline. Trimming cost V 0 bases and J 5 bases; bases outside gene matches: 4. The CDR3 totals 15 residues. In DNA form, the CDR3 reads TGTGCCAGCAGCGTAGGGACAGGGAGGGATCAGCCCCAGCATTTT. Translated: CASSVGTGRDQPQHF.

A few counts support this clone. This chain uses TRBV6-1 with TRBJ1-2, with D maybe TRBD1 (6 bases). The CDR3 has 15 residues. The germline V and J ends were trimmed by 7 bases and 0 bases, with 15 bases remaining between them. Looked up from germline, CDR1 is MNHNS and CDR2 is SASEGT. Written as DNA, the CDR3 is TGTGCCAGCACCCCGGGGGGCAGAACTAACTATGGCTACACCTTC. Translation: CASTPGGRTNYGYTF.

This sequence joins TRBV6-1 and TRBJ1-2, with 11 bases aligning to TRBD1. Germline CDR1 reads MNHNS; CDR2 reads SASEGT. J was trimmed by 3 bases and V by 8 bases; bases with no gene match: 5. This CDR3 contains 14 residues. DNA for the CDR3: TGTGCCAGCGAAGGACAGGGGGCCGACTATGGCTACACCTTC. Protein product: CASEGQGADYGYTF.

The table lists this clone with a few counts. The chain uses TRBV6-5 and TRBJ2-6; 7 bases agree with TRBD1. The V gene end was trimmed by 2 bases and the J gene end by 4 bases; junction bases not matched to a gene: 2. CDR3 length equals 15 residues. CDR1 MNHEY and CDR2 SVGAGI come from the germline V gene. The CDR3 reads CASSYEGAGANVLTF. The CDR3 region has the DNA TGTGCCAGCAGTTACGAGGGGGCAGGGGCCAACGTCCTGACTTTC.

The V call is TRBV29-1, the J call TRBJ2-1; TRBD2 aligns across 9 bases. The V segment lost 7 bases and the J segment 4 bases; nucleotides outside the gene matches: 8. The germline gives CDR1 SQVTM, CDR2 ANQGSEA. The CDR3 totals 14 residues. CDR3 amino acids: CSARSSGTYNEQFF. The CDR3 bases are TGCAGCGCCCGTTCTAGCGGGACTTACAATGAGCAGTTCTTC.

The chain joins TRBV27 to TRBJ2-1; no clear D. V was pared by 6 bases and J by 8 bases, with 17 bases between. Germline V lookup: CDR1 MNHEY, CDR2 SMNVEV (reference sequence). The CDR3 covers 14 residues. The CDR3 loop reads CASSSSNRLDEQFF. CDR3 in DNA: TGTGCCAGCAGCTCCTCTAACCGTTTGGATGAGCAGTTCTTC.

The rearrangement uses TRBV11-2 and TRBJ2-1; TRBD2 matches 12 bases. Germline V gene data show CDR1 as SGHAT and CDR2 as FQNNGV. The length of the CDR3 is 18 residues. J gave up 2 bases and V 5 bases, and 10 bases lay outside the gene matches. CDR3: CASSGLAGPRPAYNEQFF. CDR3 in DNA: TGTGCCAGCAGCGGACTAGCGGGACCACGACCAGCCTACAATGAGCAGTTCTTC. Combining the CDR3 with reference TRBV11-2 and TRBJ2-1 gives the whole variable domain EAGVAQSPRYKIIEKRQSVAFWCNPISGHATLYWYQQILGQGPKLLIQFQNNGVVDDSQLPKDRFSAERLKGVDSTLKIQPAKLEDSAVYLCASSGLAGPRPAYNEQFFGPGTRLTVL.

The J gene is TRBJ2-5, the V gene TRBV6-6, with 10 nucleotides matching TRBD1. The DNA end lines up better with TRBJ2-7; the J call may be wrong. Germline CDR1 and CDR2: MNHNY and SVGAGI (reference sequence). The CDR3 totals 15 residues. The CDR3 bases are TGTGCCAGCAGTTACGGGACAGGGGAATATTACGAGCAGTACTTC. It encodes CASSYGTGEYYEQYF.

The CDR3 DNA is TGCAGCGTTGAAGACAGACAGGGCTTTAGGAACACCATATATTTT. Its translation: CSVEDRQGFRNTIYF. This sequence joins TRBV29-1 and TRBJ1-3, with 7 bases fitting TRBD1. Germline values: CDR1 SQVTM, CDR2 ANQGSEA. The V and J ends lost 0 bases and 7 bases, in that order; junction bases with no gene match: 9. This CDR3 spans 15 amino acids.

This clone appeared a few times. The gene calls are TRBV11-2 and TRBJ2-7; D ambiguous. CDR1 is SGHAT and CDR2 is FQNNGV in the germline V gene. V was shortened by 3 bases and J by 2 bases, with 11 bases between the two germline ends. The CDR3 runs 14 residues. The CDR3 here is CASSFATGTYEQYF. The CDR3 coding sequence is TGTGCCAGCAGCTTCGCTACGGGTACCTACGAGCAGTACTTC.

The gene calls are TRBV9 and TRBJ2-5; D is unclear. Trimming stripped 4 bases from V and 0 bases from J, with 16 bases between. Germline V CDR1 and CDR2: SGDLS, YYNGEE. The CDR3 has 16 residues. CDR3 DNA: TGTGCCAGCAGCCTCAGGCCCGACACGCACCAAGAGACCCAGTACTTC. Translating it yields CASSLRPDTHQETQYF.

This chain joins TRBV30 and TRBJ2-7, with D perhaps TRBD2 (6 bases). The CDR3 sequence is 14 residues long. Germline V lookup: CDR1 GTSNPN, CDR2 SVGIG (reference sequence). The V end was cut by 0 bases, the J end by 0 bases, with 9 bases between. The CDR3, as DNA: TGTGCCTGGAGTGTAGGGACTTTCTCCTACGAGCAGTACTTC. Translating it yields CAWSVGTFSYEQYF.

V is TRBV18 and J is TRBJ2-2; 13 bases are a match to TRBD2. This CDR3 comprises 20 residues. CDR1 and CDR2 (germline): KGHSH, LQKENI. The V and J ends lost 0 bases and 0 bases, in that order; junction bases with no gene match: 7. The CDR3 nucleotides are TGTGCCAGCTCACCACCGGACAGGGGGACTAGCGGGACGAACACCGGGGAGCTGTTTTTT. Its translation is CASSPPDRGTSGTNTGELFF.

CDR3 coding DNA: TGTGCGGGGACAGTGAGCACAGATACGCAGTATTTT. This translates into CAGTVSTDTQYF. V gene TRBV30 combines with J gene TRBJ2-3, with 7 nucleotides matching TRBD1. Germline V CDR1 and CDR2: GTSNPN, SVGIG (reference sequence). The CDR3 has 12 residues.